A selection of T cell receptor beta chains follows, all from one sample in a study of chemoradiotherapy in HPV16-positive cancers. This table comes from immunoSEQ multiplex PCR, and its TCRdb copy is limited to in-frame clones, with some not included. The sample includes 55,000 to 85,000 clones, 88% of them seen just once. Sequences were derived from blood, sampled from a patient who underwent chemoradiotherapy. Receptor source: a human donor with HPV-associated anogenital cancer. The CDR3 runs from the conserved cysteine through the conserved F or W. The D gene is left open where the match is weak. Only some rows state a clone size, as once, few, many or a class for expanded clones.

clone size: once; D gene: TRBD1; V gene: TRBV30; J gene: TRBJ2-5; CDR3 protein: CAWGEGTGVQETQYF; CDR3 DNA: TGTGCCTGGGGGGAGGGGACAGGGGTGCAAGAGACCCAGTACTTC
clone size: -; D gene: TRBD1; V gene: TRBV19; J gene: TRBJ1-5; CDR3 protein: CASSTTGEGQPQHF; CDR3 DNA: TGTGCCAGTAGTACTACAGGGGAAGGACAGCCCCAGCATTTT
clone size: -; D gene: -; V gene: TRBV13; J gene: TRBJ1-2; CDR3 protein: CASDTLGGMGGYTF; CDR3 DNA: TGTGCCAGCGATACGCTCGGGGGAATGGGTGGCTACACCTTC
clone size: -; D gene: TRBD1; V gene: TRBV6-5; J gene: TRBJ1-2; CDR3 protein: CASSYSGQGSVYTF; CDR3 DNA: TGTGCCAGCAGTTACTCAGGACAGGGAAGTGTCTACACCTTC
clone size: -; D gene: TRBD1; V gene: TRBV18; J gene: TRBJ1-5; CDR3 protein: CASSSTGRGLNQPQHF; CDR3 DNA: TGTGCCAGCTCATCGACAGGGAGAGGCCTGAATCAGCCCCAGCATTTT
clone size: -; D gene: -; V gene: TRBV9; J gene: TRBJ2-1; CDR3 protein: CASSVVTQGTLNEQFF; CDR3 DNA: TGTGCCAGCAGCGTAGTAACGCAGGGGACCCTCAATGAGCAGTTCTTC
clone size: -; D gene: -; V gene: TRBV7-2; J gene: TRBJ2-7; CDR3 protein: CASSLSRTGYEQYF; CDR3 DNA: TGTGCCAGCAGCCTTTCCCGAACGGGTTACGAGCAGTACTTC
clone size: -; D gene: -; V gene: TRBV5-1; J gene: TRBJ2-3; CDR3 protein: CASSHTYGDTQYF; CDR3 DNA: TGCGCCAGCAGCCATACCTATGGAGATACGCAGTATTTT
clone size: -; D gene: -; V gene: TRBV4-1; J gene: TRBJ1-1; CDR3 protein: CASSLSGGKPNTEAFF; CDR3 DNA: TGCGCCAGCAGCCTCTCCGGGGGCAAACCGAACACTGAAGCTTTCTTT
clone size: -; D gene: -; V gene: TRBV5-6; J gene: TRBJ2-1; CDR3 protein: CASSWGLASNEQFF; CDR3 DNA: TGTGCCAGCAGCTGGGGATTAGCTTCAAATGAGCAGTTCTTC
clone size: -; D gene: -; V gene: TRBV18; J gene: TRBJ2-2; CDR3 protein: CASSTLMGAGHRANTGELFF; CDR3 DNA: TGTGCCAGCTCAACTCTAATGGGGGCAGGGCACCGCGCGAACACCGGGGAGCTGTTTTTT
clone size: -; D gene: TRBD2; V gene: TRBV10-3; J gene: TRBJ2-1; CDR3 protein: CAISKKRELENEQFF; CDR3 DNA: TGTGCCATCAGTAAAAAGCGGGAGTTGGAGAATGAGCAGTTCTTC
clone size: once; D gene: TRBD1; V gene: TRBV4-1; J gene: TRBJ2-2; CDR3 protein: CASSPLGTGSNTGELFF; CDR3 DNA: TGCGCCAGCAGCCCGTTAGGGACAGGGTCGAACACCGGGGAGCTGTTTTTT
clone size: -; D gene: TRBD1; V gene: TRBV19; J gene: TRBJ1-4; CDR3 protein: CASRQSGQGEKLFF; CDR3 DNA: TGTGCCAGTAGACAGAGTGGACAGGGAGAAAAACTGTTTTTT
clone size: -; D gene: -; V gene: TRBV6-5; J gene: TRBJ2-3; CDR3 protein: CASSSRGSTEDTQYF; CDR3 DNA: TGTGCCAGCAGTTCCAGGGGAAGCACGGAGGATACGCAGTATTTT
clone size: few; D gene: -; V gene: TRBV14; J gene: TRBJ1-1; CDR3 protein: CASSVRQVLNTEAFF; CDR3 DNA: TGTGCCAGCAGCGTAAGACAGGTCTTGAACACTGAAGCTTTCTTT
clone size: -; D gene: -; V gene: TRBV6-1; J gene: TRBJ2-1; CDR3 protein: CASSETGYNEQFF; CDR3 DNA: TGTGCCAGCAGTGAAACAGGGTACAATGAGCAGTTCTTC
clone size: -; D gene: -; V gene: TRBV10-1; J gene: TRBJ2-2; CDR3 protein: CASSGGTNPGELFF; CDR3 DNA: TGCGCCAGCAGTGGTGGGACAAACCCCGGGGAGCTGTTTTTT
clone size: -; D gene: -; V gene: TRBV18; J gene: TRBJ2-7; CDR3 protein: CASSPKGNEQYF; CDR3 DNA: TGTGCCAGCTCACCAAAAGGGAACGAGCAGTACTTC
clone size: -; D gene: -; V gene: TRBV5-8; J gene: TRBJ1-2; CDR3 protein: CASSFALGHNYGYTF; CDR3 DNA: TGTGCCAGCAGCTTCGCGCTTGGCCATAACTATGGCTACACCTTC
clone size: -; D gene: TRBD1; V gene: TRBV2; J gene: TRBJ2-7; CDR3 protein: CASSVDRLTSYEQYF; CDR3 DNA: TGTGCCAGCAGTGTGGACAGGCTTACTTCCTACGAGCAGTACTTC
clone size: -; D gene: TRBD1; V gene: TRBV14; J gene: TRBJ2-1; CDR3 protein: CASSRDRGSYNEQFF; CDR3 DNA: TGTGCCAGCAGCCGGGACAGGGGGTCCTACAATGAGCAGTTCTTC
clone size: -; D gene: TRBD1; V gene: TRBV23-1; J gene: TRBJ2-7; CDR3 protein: CARTLTGGIHEQYF; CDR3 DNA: TGCGCCCGGACCCTGACAGGGGGAATCCACGAGCAGTACTTC
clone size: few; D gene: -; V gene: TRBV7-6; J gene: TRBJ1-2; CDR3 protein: CASSFGITQGNYGYTF; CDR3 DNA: TGTGCCAGCAGCTTTGGGATTACGCAGGGAAACTATGGCTACACCTTC
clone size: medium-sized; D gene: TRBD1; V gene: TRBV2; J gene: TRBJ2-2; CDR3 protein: CASKTGTDTTGELFF; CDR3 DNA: TGTGCCAGCAAGACAGGGACAGACACCACCGGGGAGCTGTTTTTT
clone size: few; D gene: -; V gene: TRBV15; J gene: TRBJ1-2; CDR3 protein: CATSRDLVSSFYGYTF; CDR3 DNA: TGTGCCACCAGCAGAGACCTAGTCAGCAGTTTCTATGGCTACACCTTC
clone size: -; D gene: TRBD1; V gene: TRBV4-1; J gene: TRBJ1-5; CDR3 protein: CASSQELTGGVNSNQPQHF; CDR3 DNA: TGCGCCAGCAGCCAAGAACTAACAGGGGGCGTGAATAGCAATCAGCCCCAGCATTTT
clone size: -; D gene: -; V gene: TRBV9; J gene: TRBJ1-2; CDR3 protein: CASSVAPQGSTNYGYTF; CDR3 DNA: TGTGCCAGCAGCGTAGCTCCCCAGGGGTCCACTAACTATGGCTACACCTTC
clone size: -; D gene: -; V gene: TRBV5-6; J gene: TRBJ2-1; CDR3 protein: CASSFREGSYNEQFF; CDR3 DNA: TGTGCCAGCAGCTTCCGAGAGGGGTCCTACAATGAGCAGTTCTTC
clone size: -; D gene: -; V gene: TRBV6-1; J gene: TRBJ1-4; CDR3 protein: CASSDLPWRRQGEEKLFF; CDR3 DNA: TGTGCCAGCAGTGACCTCCCCTGGAGGAGGCAGGGTGAAGAAAAACTGTTTTTT
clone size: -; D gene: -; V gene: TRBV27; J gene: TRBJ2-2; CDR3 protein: CASSLVGNTGELFF; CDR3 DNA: TGTGCCAGCAGTCTTGTAGGGAACACCGGGGAGCTGTTTTTT
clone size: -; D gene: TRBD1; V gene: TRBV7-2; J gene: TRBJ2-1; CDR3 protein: CASSLDSRTGNEQFF; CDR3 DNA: TGTGCCAGCAGCTTAGATTCGAGGACAGGGAATGAGCAGTTCTTC
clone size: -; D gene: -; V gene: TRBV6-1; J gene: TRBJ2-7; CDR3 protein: CASSANPGGQVDEQYF; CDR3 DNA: TGTGCCAGCAGTGCAAACCCGGGTGGCCAAGTTGACGAGCAGTACTTC
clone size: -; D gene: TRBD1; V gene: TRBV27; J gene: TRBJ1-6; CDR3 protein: CASSPAGQANSPLHF; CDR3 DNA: TGTGCCAGCAGTCCCGCGGGACAGGCAAATTCACCCCTCCACTTT
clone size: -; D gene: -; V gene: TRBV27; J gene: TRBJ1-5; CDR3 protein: CASSLSSGHSNQPQHF; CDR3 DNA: TGTGCCAGCAGTTTATCTTCAGGCCATAGCAATCAGCCCCAGCATTTT
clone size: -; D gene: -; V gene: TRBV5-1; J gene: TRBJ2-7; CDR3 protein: CASRYEQYF; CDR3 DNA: TGCGCCAGCAGGTACGAGCAGTACTTC
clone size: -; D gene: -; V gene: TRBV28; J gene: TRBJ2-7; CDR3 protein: CASSFLASWYF; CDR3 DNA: TGTGCCAGCAGTTTTTTGGCTAGCTGGTACTTC
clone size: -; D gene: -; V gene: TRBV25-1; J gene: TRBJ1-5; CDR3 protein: CASSEAGVSNQPQHF; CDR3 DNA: TGTGCCAGCAGTGAAGCCGGGGTCTCCAATCAGCCCCAGCATTTT
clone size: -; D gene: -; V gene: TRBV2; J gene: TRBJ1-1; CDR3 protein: CASTGDLNTEAFF; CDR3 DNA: TGTGCCAGCACAGGGGATCTGAACACTGAAGCTTTCTTT
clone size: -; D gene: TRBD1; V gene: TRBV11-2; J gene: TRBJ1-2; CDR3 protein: CASSPGTGSVSGYTF; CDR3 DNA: TGTGCCAGCAGCCCCGGGACAGGGAGTGTATCCGGCTACACCTTC
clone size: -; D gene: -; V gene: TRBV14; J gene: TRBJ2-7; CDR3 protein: CASSLSSRDPYEQYF; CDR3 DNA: TGTGCCAGCAGCCTTTCCTCCCGGGACCCATACGAGCAGTACTTC
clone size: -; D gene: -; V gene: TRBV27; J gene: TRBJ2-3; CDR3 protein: CASSFRAVGSDTQYF; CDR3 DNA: TGTGCCAGCAGTTTTCGGGCCGTGGGTTCGGATACGCAGTATTTT